Here is one T cell receptor beta chain with its context. The target of this receptor is not known. One base away there is no much larger clone; base qualities are not given. These data originate in a study of blood T cell repertoires in COVID-19 (dated by TCRdb to 2018 to 2021). For the study in its entirety: Samples from collaborators originated in the United States, Italy and Spain and spanned both the acute and convalescent phases of COVID-19. A de-identified subject ID, COVID-19 status, age in years and sex were almost always included in the sample metadata. The material from the prospective study consisted of cDNA or gDNA derived from T cells, B-cell-depleted T cells, or PBMCs. The dataset comprised deeply sampled blood TCRbeta repertoires from subjects exposed to, actively infected with, or recovered from COVID-19. A freely available public database, intended as a resource for researchers studying the immune response to SARS-CoV-2, is where the repertoires were released. Where available, HLA class I and class II types were obtained from metadata supplied by the sample provider rather than from assay-based typing. Samples came from the ongoing ImmuneRACE study (first 160 participants) plus 1,254 subjects from 6 global collaborators. General conclusions and limits of the study: The amount of clinical and demographic metadata varied by source and participant and was provided uncurated.

Each collaborating institution followed its own protocols to collect whole blood in K2EDTA tubes. For TCRbeta analysis, collaborator samples were shipped as frozen whole blood, as isolated PBMCs, or as DNA extracted from either sample type. Trimming removed 4 bases from V and 1 base from J, leaving 11 bases between the germline ends. The germline V gene (reference sequence) gives CDR1 as LGHDT and CDR2 as YNNKEL. Counted from cysteine to phenylalanine, this CDR3 has 15 amino acids. The kept DNA is CDR3 alone, 45 bases in frame from the first base. TCRbeta CDR3 regions were amplified from genomic DNA by means of the immunoSEQ Assay, a bias-controlled multiplex PCR. The source study handled its data this way. The number of nucleated cells in each sample was estimated by amplification of reference gene primers within the assay. Sequence reads were collapsed and filtered to measure the absolute abundance of every unique TCRbeta CDR3 rearrangement. For each sample, productive Simpson clonality was calculated as the square root of Simpson's diversity index across productive rearrangements. TCRdb re-hosts the immuneACCESS table, in-frame sequences only. Its copies lack some clones; in the studies checked, an unresolved V gene accounts for under half of them, and the cause for the rest is not known. Clonal size and the V and J genes are those of that table, whereas D and trimming came from the DNA. The sample yields just over 650,000 clones; approximately 90% were counted once. The ten largest clones represent over 0.2% of the sample.

The chain joins TRBV3-1 (or the pseudogene TRBV3-2) to TRBJ1-3, with TRBD1 tentatively as D gene (5 bases match). The sequenced material came from peripheral blood. The sequence was collected from a woman under 30 with acute or convalescent COVID-19. The bases read TGTGCCAGCAGCCCCAGGGTTAGATCTGGAAACACCATATATTTT. Translated, this gives CASSPRVRSGNTIYF.